Presented here are 16 T cell receptor beta chains from one specimen sequenced in a study of T-cell memory formation after mild COVID-19. TCRdb processed the 5' RACE reads anew with MiXCR; each CDR3 protein has one entry. The sample yields 190,000 or so distinct CDR3 sequences, roughly 23% seen once. The sequencing sample was made of PBMCs or a T cell subset sorted from them (not recorded which). The receptor set was obtained from an adult woman who had mild COVID-19 (a few samples of this study predate the infection). Cell type and time point are not known.

The genes are TRBV20-1 and TRBJ2-1; 7 bases agree with TRBD2. The germline CDR1 and CDR2 sequences are DFQATT and SNEGSKA (reference sequence). The CDR3 has 19 residues. V was clipped by 3 bases and J by 2 bases; unmatched bases: 19. CDR3 DNA sequence: TGCAGTGCTAGCCTTGTCCATCCAGGCTGGCGGGAGCCCTACAATGAGCAGTTCTTC. The encoded protein is CSASLVHPGWREPYNEQFF.

This clonotype was counted a few times. V usage is TRBV7-6 and J usage is TRBJ2-1; 7 positions match TRBD2. This CDR3 comprises 17 residues. Germline V gene lookup returns CDR1 SGHVS and CDR2 FNYEAQ. V trimming: 0 bases; J trimming: 0 bases; junction bases outside the gene matches: 5. CDR3 sequence (DNA): TGTGCCAGCAGCTTAGCGATGGGCGGGAGCTCCTACAATGAGCAGTTCTTC. It translates to CASSLAMGGSSYNEQFF.

This chain links TRBV7-9 with TRBJ1-6; D not certain. This CDR3 spans 16 amino acids. V lost 4 bases to trimming and J lost 9 bases, with 19 bases between them. Germline CDR1 reads SEHNR; CDR2 reads FQNEAQ (reference sequence). This chain's CDR3 is CASSSKYMVSSSPLHF. In nucleotides, the CDR3 is TGTGCCAGCAGCTCTAAATATATGGTGTCTTCTTCACCCCTCCACTTT. Supplemented by reference TRBV7-9 and TRBJ1-6, the full variable domain reads DTGVSQNPRHKITKRGQNVTFRCDPISEHNRLYWYRQTLGQGPEFLTYFQNEAQLEKSRLLSDRFSAERPKGSFSTLEIQRTEQGDSAMYLCASSSKYMVSSSPLHFGNGTRLTVT.

V usage is TRBV4-1 and J usage is TRBJ1-2, with TRBD1 matching 7 bases. After removal of 0 bases from V and 8 bases from J, the junction contained 9 bases not matched to a gene. The V gene's germline CDR1 is MGHRA and CDR2 YSYEKL. The length of the CDR3 is 15 residues. CDR3 sequence: CASSQEIPQGEGYTF. The DNA for the CDR3 is TGCGCCAGCAGCCAAGAAATCCCGCAGGGGGAAGGCTACACCTTC.

The gene calls are TRBV6-5 and TRBJ2-6; perhaps D is TRBD1 or TRBD2 (5 bases each). CDR3 length equals 19 residues. V lost 6 bases to trimming and J lost 2 bases, with 23 bases between them. CDR1 is MNHEY and CDR2 is SVGAGI in the germline V gene. DNA of the CDR3: TGTGCCAGCAGCCCTGATGCCGGGACGATCTCCCCTGGGGCCAACGTCCTGACTTTC. Translation: CASSPDAGTISPGANVLTF.

This clonotype was counted only a few times. This chain links TRBV12-3 or TRBV12-4 with TRBJ2-7; 9 bases are a match to TRBD2. The CDR3 contains 20 residues. The V segment lost 2 bases and the J segment 0 bases; nucleotides outside the gene matches: 17. CDR3 amino acids: CASSLTLIAAGGFSSYEQYF. CDR3 nucleotides: TGTGCCAGCAGTTTAACTCTGATAGCAGCGGGAGGATTCAGCTCCTACGAGCAGTACTTC.

This clonotype was observed a handful of times. V and J are TRBV6-6 and TRBJ2-3, with D maybe TRBD1 (5 bases). Germline V gene lookup returns CDR1 MNHNY and CDR2 SVGAGI (reference sequence). CDR3 size: 13 residues. Trimming left V 6 bases short and J 3 bases short, with 10 bases between. CDR3 region: CASRGLETDTQYF. In DNA form, the CDR3 reads TGTGCCAGCAGGGGGCTGGAGACAGATACGCAGTATTTT.

In DNA form, the CDR3 reads TGTGCCAGCAGCCGGACTAGCGGGAGACCCGACACCGGGGAGCTGTTTTTT. Its translation: CASSRTSGRPDTGELFF. The rearrangement uses TRBV6-2 or TRBV6-3 and TRBJ2-2; TRBD2 matches 13 bases. Germline V lookup: CDR1 MNHEY, CDR2 SVGEGT. The junction had 7 bases not matched to a gene; V was cut back by 6 bases and J by 3 bases. This CDR3 region has 17 residues.

The V call is TRBV28, the J call TRBJ2-7; 9 nucleotides agree with TRBD1. The length of the CDR3 is 19 residues. Trimming at V came to 5 bases and at J to 3 bases, leaving 20 bases not matched to a gene. Germline lookup yields CDR1 MDHEN and CDR2 SYDVKM. The CDR3 region is CASSPSFHQGQGRDYEQYF. CDR3 in DNA: TGTGCCAGCAGTCCTTCCTTTCACCAGGGACAGGGTAGGGACTACGAGCAGTACTTC.

CDR3 nucleotide sequence: TGTGCCAGCAGACCTCAGGGGGCAGGCGAGCAGTACTTC. Residues: CASRPQGAGEQYF. V and J are TRBV7-9 and TRBJ2-7; 8 bases fit TRBD1. Germline V gene sequence: CDR1 SEHNR, CDR2 FQNEAQ (reference sequence). The CDR3 covers 13 residues. V lost 6 bases and J lost 6; bases outside the gene matches: 7.

This clonotype was recorded a few times. The chain is built from TRBV2 and TRBJ1-5; D unresolved. Germline lookup yields CDR1 SNHLY and CDR2 FYNNEI. The CDR3 runs 13 residues. Trimming left V 8 bases short and J 2 bases short, with 10 bases between. CDR3 protein: CASLDYGNQPQHF. In DNA, the CDR3 is TGTGCCAGCCTGGACTATGGCAATCAGCCCCAGCATTTT.

The chain uses TRBV7-3 and TRBJ2-3; the D call may be TRBD1 or TRBD2 (5 bases each). This CDR3 region has 14 residues. V gave up 5 bases and J gave up 6 bases, with 15 bases separating them. Germline values: CDR1 SGHTA, CDR2 FQGTGA. The CDR3 DNA follows: TGTGCCAGCAGCCCCTTCCCCGGGGCCGATACGCAGTATTTT. This codes for CASSPFPGADTQYF. The whole variable domain, filled in from reference TRBV7-3 and TRBJ2-3, reads GAGVSQTPSNKVTEKGKYVELRCDPISGHTALYWYRQSLGQGPEFLIYFQGTGAADDSGLPNDRFFAVRPEGSVSTLKIQRTERGDSAVYLCASSPFPGADTQYFGPGTRLTVL.

This clonotype has a handful of counts. The genes are TRBV5-1 and TRBJ1-6; the match to TRBD1 covers 7 bases. The CDR3 contains 15 residues. V trimming: 5 bases; J trimming: 7 bases; junction bases outside the gene matches: 9. Per germline, CDR1 SGHRS and CDR2 YFSETQ. This CDR3 is CASSSWTGENSPLHF. The CDR3 coding sequence is TGCGCCAGCAGTTCCTGGACAGGAGAAAATTCACCCCTCCACTTT. Full variable domain (remainder filled in from reference TRBV5-1 and TRBJ1-6): KAGVTQTPRYLIKTRGQQVTLSCSPISGHRSVSWYQQTPGQGLQFLFEYFSETQRNKGNFPGRFSGRQFSNSRSEMNVSTLELGDSALYLCASSSWTGENSPLHFGNGTRLTVT.

This clonotype was seen only a few times. This sequence joins TRBV19 and TRBJ1-1; 7 nucleotides agree with TRBD1. In germline, CDR1 is LNHDA, CDR2 SQIVND (reference sequence). Unmatched junction bases numbered 4, after V lost 3 bases and J lost 9 bases. The CDR3 runs to 12 residues. The CDR3: CASSIGTVQAFF. CDR3 sequence (DNA): TGTGCCAGTAGTATCGGGACAGTGCAAGCTTTCTTT.

This clonotype was detected a few times. This chain joins TRBV10-3 and TRBJ1-2; weak D call: TRBD1 (5 bases). The CDR3 runs to 12 residues. Germline loops: CDR1 ENHRY, CDR2 SYGVKD. The V and J ends lost 0 bases and 7 bases respectively, with 6 bases between them. The CDR3 loop is CAISESGVGYTF. The CDR3 DNA reads TGTGCCATCAGTGAGTCAGGGGTTGGCTACACCTTC.

There are a few counts of this clonotype. This chain connects TRBV5-1 to TRBJ1-4; the D is unclear. This CDR3 spans 17 amino acids. V was shortened by 0 bases and J by 3 bases, with 15 bases between the two germline ends. The germline gives CDR1 SGHRS, CDR2 YFSETQ. CDR3 DNA sequence: TGCGCCAGCAGCTTGGATGGAGAAAGGCCGCCTAATGAAAAACTGTTTTTT. This sequence encodes CASSLDGERPPNEKLFF.